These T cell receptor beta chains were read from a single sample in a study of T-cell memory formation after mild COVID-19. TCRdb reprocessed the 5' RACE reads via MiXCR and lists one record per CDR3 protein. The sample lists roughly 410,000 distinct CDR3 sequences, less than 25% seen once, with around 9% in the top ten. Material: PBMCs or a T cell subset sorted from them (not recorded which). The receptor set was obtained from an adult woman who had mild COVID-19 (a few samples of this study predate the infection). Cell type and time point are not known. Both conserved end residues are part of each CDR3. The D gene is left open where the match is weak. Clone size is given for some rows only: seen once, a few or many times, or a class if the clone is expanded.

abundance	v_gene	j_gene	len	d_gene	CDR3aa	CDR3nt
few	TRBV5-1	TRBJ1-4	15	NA	CASSILTGANEKLFF	TGCGCCAGCAGCATACTGACCGGGGCTAATGAAAAACTGTTTTTT
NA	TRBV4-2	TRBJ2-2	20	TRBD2	CASSPLAGTSGPLGTGELFF	TGTGCCAGCAGCCCACTGGCCGGGACTAGCGGCCCTCTGGGGACCGGGGAGCTGTTTTTT
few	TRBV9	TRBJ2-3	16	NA	CASSVTRRPSTDTQYF	TGTGCCAGCAGCGTTACTAGGAGACCCAGCACAGATACGCAGTATTTT
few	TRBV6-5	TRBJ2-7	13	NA	CASRGAWAYEQYF	TGTGCCAGCCGTGGGGCATGGGCCTACGAGCAGTACTTC
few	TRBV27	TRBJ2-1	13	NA	CASSFLGGDEQFF	TGTGCCAGCAGTTTCTTAGGTGGCGATGAGCAGTTCTTC
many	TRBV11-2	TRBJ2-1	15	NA	CASSLSGRTYNEQFF	TGTGCCAGCAGCCTCAGCGGGCGGACCTACAATGAGCAGTTCTTC
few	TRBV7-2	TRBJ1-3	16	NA	CASRTTFDSSGNTIYF	TGTGCCAGCAGGACGACATTCGACAGCTCTGGAAACACCATATATTTT
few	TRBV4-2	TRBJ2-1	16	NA	CASSHNTGSSYNEQFF	TGTGCCAGCAGCCACAACACGGGGAGCTCCTACAATGAGCAGTTCTTC
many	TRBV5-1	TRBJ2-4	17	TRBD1	CASSLGQGSDAKNIQYF	TGCGCCAGCAGCCTAGGACAGGGGAGCGATGCCAAAAACATTCAGTACTTC
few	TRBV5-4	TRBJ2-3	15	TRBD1	CASSFPGTETDTQYF	TGTGCCAGCAGCTTCCCCGGGACAGAAACAGATACGCAGTATTTT
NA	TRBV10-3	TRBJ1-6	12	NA	CAISESSQPLHF	TGTGCCATCAGTGAGTCATCGCAGCCCCTCCACTTT
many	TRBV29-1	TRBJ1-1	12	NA	CSVDSVNTEAFF	TGCAGCGTTGATTCAGTGAACACTGAAGCTTTCTTT
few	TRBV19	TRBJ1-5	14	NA	CASSNTEGRQPQHF	TGTGCCAGTAGTAATACAGAGGGCCGCCAGCCCCAGCATTTT
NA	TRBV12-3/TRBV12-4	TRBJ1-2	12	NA	CASRPGLYGYTF	TGTGCCAGCAGGCCGGGACTGTATGGCTACACCTTC
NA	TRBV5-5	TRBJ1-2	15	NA	CASSLLNTPNYGYTF	TGTGCCAGCAGCTTGTTGAACACTCCTAACTATGGCTACACCTTC
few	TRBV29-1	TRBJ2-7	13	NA	CSVEAPVSYEQYF	TGCAGCGTTGAAGCCCCCGTGAGCTACGAGCAGTACTTC
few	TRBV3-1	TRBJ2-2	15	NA	CASSQDLTRSGELFF	TGTGCCAGCAGCCAAGACCTTACGCGGTCCGGGGAGCTGTTTTTT
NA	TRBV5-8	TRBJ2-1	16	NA	CASSLGVWEKQDEQFF	TGTGCCAGCAGCCTGGGGGTGTGGGAGAAGCAGGATGAGCAGTTCTTC
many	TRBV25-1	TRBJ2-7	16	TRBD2	CASRAYGLAGGLEQYF	TGTGCCAGCAGGGCATATGGACTAGCGGGAGGGCTCGAGCAGTACTTC
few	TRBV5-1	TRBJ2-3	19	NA	CASSSDYLRPLTSTDTQYF	TGCGCCAGCAGCTCGGACTACTTACGACCACTTACATCCACAGATACGCAGTATTTT
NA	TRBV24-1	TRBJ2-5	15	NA	CATSDSGRHQETQYF	TGTGCCACCAGTGATTCGGGACGGCACCAAGAGACCCAGTACTTC
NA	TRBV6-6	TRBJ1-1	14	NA	CASSYRAEYTEAFF	TGTGCCAGCAGTTACAGGGCAGAATACACTGAAGCTTTCTTT
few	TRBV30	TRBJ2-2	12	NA	CAWSVAGGELFF	TGTGCCTGGAGTGTAGCGGGCGGGGAGCTGTTTTTT
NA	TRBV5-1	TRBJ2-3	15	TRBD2	CASASGGALTDTQYF	TGCGCCAGCGCTAGCGGGGGGGCCCTCACAGATACGCAGTATTTT
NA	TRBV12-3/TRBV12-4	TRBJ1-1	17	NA	CASSLSLGWSGITEAFF	TGTGCCAGCAGTTTATCTCTAGGCTGGTCAGGAATCACTGAAGCTTTCTTT
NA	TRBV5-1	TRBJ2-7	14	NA	CASSLAPGLYEQYF	TGCGCCAGCAGCTTGGCGCCAGGGTTATACGAGCAGTACTTC
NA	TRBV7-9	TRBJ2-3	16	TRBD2	CASSPGLAGAPDTQYF	TGTGCCAGCAGCCCCGGACTAGCGGGAGCTCCAGATACGCAGTATTTT
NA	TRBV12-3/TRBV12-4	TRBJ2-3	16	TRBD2	CASSLVAGDRRDTQYF	TGTGCCAGCAGTTTAGTAGCGGGAGACCGCCGAGATACGCAGTATTTT